The rows below give T cell receptor beta chains drawn from one sample of a study of Ad26.COV2.S vaccination and SARS-CoV-2 variants. The repertoire was sequenced with immunoSEQ multiplex PCR; TCRdb's copy has only in-frame clones and lacks some. The data show around 310,000 clones, around 90% seen once. The material sequenced was peripheral blood, taken in a trial of Ad26.COV2.S vaccine versus placebo. The receptors were gathered from a person aged 18-65 years who received the Ad26.COV2.S COVID-19 vaccine or a placebo. Both conserved end residues are part of each CDR3. Fields, in order: CDR3 protein, CDR3 DNA, clone size, J gene, V gene, D gene. The D gene is left open where the match is weak. Size is omitted from some rows. Given values are once, few, many or a class for expanded clones.

CDR3: CASRPTVKSNQPQHF
DNA: TGTGCCAGCAGGCCTACCGTCAAAAGCAATCAGCCCCAGCATTTT
size: .
J: TRBJ1-5
V: TRBV27
D: .

CDR3: CSASRTGLNSNQPQHF
DNA: TGCAGTGCTAGTCGGACAGGGTTGAATAGCAATCAGCCCCAGCATTTT
size: .
J: TRBJ1-5
V: TRBV20-1
D: TRBD1

CDR3: CASSLDPGQGSVGQPQHF
DNA: TGTGCCAGCAGCTTAGACCCGGGACAGGGCTCCGTCGGTCAGCCCCAGCATTTT
size: .
J: TRBJ1-5
V: TRBV11-2
D: TRBD1

CDR3: CASSLLSGGYQGEDTQYF
DNA: TGCGCCAGCAGCTTGCTAAGCGGGGGGTACCAAGGGGAAGATACGCAGTATTTT
size: .
J: TRBJ2-3
V: TRBV5-1
D: TRBD2

CDR3: CASSLVRASGNSDTQYF
DNA: TGTGCCAGCAGCTTAGTTAGGGCTAGCGGGAACTCAGATACGCAGTATTTT
size: .
J: TRBJ2-3
V: TRBV7-6
D: TRBD2

CDR3: CASSPLGTRVGGYTF
DNA: TGTGCCAGCAGTCCCCTCGGGACAAGGGTGGGTGGCTACACCTTC
size: .
J: TRBJ1-2
V: TRBV2
D: .

CDR3: CASSQDKGYSEQFF
DNA: TGTGCCAGCAGCCAGGACAAGGGCTACTCTGAGCAGTTCTTC
size: .
J: TRBJ2-1
V: TRBV14
D: .

CDR3: CASSGDRGRGRNIQYF
DNA: TGTGCCAGCAGCGGTGACAGGGGACGAGGGAGAAACATTCAGTACTTC
size: .
J: TRBJ2-4
V: TRBV7-2
D: TRBD1

CDR3: CAISARGNTEAFF
DNA: TGTGCCATCAGTGCTAGGGGGAACACTGAAGCTTTCTTT
size: .
J: TRBJ1-1
V: TRBV10-3
D: .

CDR3: CAISEYGTALGNTIYF
DNA: TGTGCCATCAGTGAATACGGGACAGCCTTGGGAAACACCATATATTTT
size: .
J: TRBJ1-3
V: TRBV10-3
D: TRBD1

CDR3: CASSPRGIQRMVDTQYF
DNA: TGTGCCAGCAGTCCCAGGGGAATCCAAAGGATGGTAGATACGCAGTATTTT
size: .
J: TRBJ2-3
V: TRBV28
D: .

CDR3: CASSQDRGYRIYEQYF
DNA: TGCGCCAGCAGCCAAGATCGAGGCTACAGGATTTACGAGCAGTACTTC
size: .
J: TRBJ2-7
V: TRBV4-3
D: .

CDR3: CASSLLTSEIGELFF
DNA: TGTGCCAGCAGCTTGTTAACTTCTGAAATCGGGGAGCTGTTTTTT
size: once
J: TRBJ2-2
V: TRBV5-6
D: .

CDR3: CASNAWMRDTQYF
DNA: TGTGCCAGCAACGCCTGGATGCGGGATACGCAGTATTTT
size: .
J: TRBJ2-3
V: TRBV5-8
D: .